The entry below gives a single T cell receptor beta chain sequence along with its context. In the original processing: By means of reference gene primer amplification, nucleated cell counts were estimated. Some clones are missing from TCRdb's copy, which holds only in-frame ones; the method was immunoSEQ multiplex PCR. V and J calls and clone size are as listed in that table; D and trimming were resolved from the DNA. This table has around 270,000 clones, 80% to 85% appearing once. CDR3 length: 16 residues. Germline V gene lookup returns CDR1 MDHEN and CDR2 SYDVKM. V shed 10 bases and J shed 0 bases, with 21 bases lying between them. This specimen comes from a study of blood T cell repertoires in COVID-19. Study information: Donors in the United States, Italy and Spain gave samples during acute or convalescent COVID-19. T cells, B-cell-depleted T cells, or PBMCs supplied cDNA or gDNA.

Seattle cases were enrolled at active infection and followed longitudinally. The clonotype comes from a person aged 70 to 79 with COVID-19, enrolled during active disease. Sequencing was done on a sample of peripheral blood. The J gene is TRBJ1-1, the V gene TRBV28; maybe TRBD1 (6 bases). Here the CDR3 DNA reads TGTGCCACCTCTTGGAGGACAGTTACACTGAACACTGAAGCTTTCTTT. Translated, it gives CATSWRTVTLNTEAFF.